A selection of T cell receptor beta chains follows, all from one sample in a study of siplizumab effects on memory and regulatory T cells. Libraries were prepared by immunoSEQ multiplex PCR; TCRdb keeps only in-frame clonotypes and omits some of them. The table lists about 100,000 clones, approximately 94% of them singletons. Sequencing was performed on non-Treg CD4+ T cells sorted from blood. Receptor source: a human donor in good health. CDR3s include the opening cysteine and the closing phenylalanine or tryptophan. D genes are given only for firm matches. Size tells how often a clone was seen (once, few, many) or the class of an expanded clone, and some rows leave it out.

clone_size	d_call	j_call	v_call	cdr3_nt	cdr3_aa
NA	TRBD1	TRBJ1-2	TRBV5-1	TGCGCCAGCAGCTTGGACGCAGGGGGTCTTAACTATGGCTACACCTTC	CASSLDAGGLNYGYTF
NA	NA	TRBJ1-1	TRBV19	TGTGCCAGTACCCTTGGCCGAGCTGAAGCTTTCTTT	CASTLGRAEAFF
NA	TRBD1	TRBJ2-5	TRBV5-1	TGCGCCAGCAGCTACAGGGGTGGGGAGACCCAGTACTTC	CASSYRGGETQYF
NA	NA	TRBJ2-7	TRBV5-1	TGCGCCAGCAGCTTGCTCGCTAGCGCCGAATACGAGCAGTACTTC	CASSLLASAEYEQYF
NA	NA	TRBJ1-5	TRBV19	TGTGCCAGTTCCTCCGGCAGTGGCGGGAATCAGCCCCAGCATTTT	CASSSGSGGNQPQHF
NA	NA	TRBJ2-5	TRBV9	TGTGCCAGCAGCGTAGATCCCAGTCCAGAGACCCAGTACTTC	CASSVDPSPETQYF
NA	NA	TRBJ1-3	TRBV19	TGTGCCAGTAGTATAGGGGGCGGAAGCTCTGGAAACACCATATATTTT	CASSIGGGSSGNTIYF
NA	NA	TRBJ1-1	TRBV19	TGTGCCAGTAGTGGAGAGGTTATCACTGAAGCTTTCTTT	CASSGEVITEAFF
NA	NA	TRBJ1-1	TRBV11-2	TGTGCCAGCACGACCCCCCAGTGGGACACTGAAGCTTTCTTT	CASTTPQWDTEAFF
NA	NA	TRBJ2-1	TRBV11-1	TGTGCCAGCAGCCGCTCCCGGCTAGCCCTCAATGAGCAGTTCTTC	CASSRSRLALNEQFF
NA	NA	TRBJ1-4	TRBV5-1	TGCGCCAGCAGCTTGTTATGGCGCAACAACCTCAACCCGGAAAAACTGTTTTTT	CASSLLWRNNLNPEKLFF
NA	TRBD1	TRBJ2-7	TRBV18	TGTGCCAGCTCATTGGGCTCCGGGACAGTATACGAGCAGTACTTC	CASSLGSGTVYEQYF
NA	NA	TRBJ1-2	TRBV6-1	TGTGCCAGCAGTTGGGGCGGGGCTTTAGTCTATGGCTACACCTTC	CASSWGGALVYGYTF
NA	TRBD2	TRBJ2-1	TRBV5-1	TGCGCCAGCAGCTTGGGGACTAGCTCCAAGCATGAGCAGTTCTTC	CASSLGTSSKHEQFF
NA	NA	TRBJ1-1	TRBV13	TGTGCCAGCAGCTCCACCTCCGGGACAGAAGCTTTCTTT	CASSSTSGTEAFF
NA	NA	TRBJ1-2	TRBV6-5	TGTGCCAGCAGTTACTCTACGACAGTTTATGGCTACACCTTC	CASSYSTTVYGYTF
once	TRBD1	TRBJ2-1	TRBV7-9	TGTGCCAGCAGCCCGGGACAGGGATACAATGAGCAGTTCTTC	CASSPGQGYNEQFF
NA	NA	TRBJ2-2	TRBV5-1	TGCGCCAGCAGGCGGGGACAAAACACCGGGGAGCTGTTTTTT	CASRRGQNTGELFF